Shown below are 16 T cell receptor beta chains from a single sample sequenced in a study of identical twins. TCRdb itself ran the 5' RACE reads through MiXCR, one entry per CDR3 protein. This table has approximately 1.8 million distinct CDR3 sequences, under 35% appearing once. Source material: cord blood. These TCRs come from a newborn girl in good health.

This clonotype was detected a few times. This chain uses TRBV20-1 with TRBJ1-2; 8 bases are shared with TRBD1. V shed 0 bases, J shed 6 bases, and the junction held 6 bases outside the gene matches. The CDR3 runs to 14 residues. The germline CDR1 and CDR2 sequences are DFQATT and SNEGSKA (reference sequence). The CDR3 sequence is CSARDLRQGHGYTF. CDR3 nucleotides: TGCAGTGCTAGAGATCTGCGACAGGGGCATGGCTACACCTTC.

This clonotype was counted only a few times. The V call is TRBV5-1, the J call TRBJ2-7, with no clear D. This CDR3 spans 13 amino acids. In germline, CDR1 is SGHRS, CDR2 YFSETQ. V gave up 7 bases and J gave up 5 bases, with 16 bases separating them. The CDR3 sequence: CASASNFGDEQYF. DNA for the CDR3: TGCGCCAGCGCTTCCAACTTTGGGGACGAGCAGTACTTC.

The V gene is TRBV15, the J gene TRBJ2-7; D not resolved. V dropped 0 bases and J dropped 3 bases, with 12 bases sitting between them. Germline assignment: CDR1 LNHNV and CDR2 YYDKDF (reference sequence). The CDR3 sequence is 15 residues long. CDR3 region: CATSREVAVFYEQYF. DNA of the CDR3: TGTGCCACCAGCAGAGAGGTCGCAGTTTTCTACGAGCAGTACTTC.

This clonotype has more than one count but fewer than ten. This chain joins TRBV2 and TRBJ2-5; TRBD2 matches at 7 bases. V trimming: 1 base; J trimming: 4 bases; junction bases outside the gene matches: 9. The CDR3 consists of 16 residues. The germline V gene has CDR1 SNHLY and CDR2 FYNNEI. Written as DNA, the CDR3 is TGTGCCAGCAGTGAAGGGTACCTAGCGGCGGGAGAGACCCAGTACTTC. Its protein product is CASSEGYLAAGETQYF.

There are many counts of this clonotype. The V gene is TRBV4-1, the J gene TRBJ2-7; D gene unclear. CDR1 and CDR2 (germline): MGHRA, YSYEKL. V was shortened by 0 bases and J by 4 bases, with 10 bases between the two germline ends. The CDR3 sequence is 14 residues long. The CDR3 loop reads CASSQDPAAYEQYF. The CDR3 coding sequence is TGCGCCAGCAGCCAAGATCCGGCAGCTTACGAGCAGTACTTC.

This clonotype occurred a few times. The chain combines TRBV21-1 with TRBJ2-7; whether TRBD1, the table's D call, matches the DNA was not checked. TRBV21-1 is listed as a pseudogene. The CDR3 runs to 16 residues. The CDR3 loop reads CASSKQPGTAVYEQYF. The CDR3 bases are TGTGCCAGCAGCAAACAGCCAGGGACAGCAGTCTACGAGCAGTACTTC.

The chain is built from TRBV21-1 and TRBJ1-2; the listed D gene, TRBD1, was not tested against the DNA. TRBV21-1 is shown as a pseudogene. This CDR3 is 15 amino acids long. CDR3 coding DNA: TGTGCCAGCAGCAAAGCGAAGGATGGGGGCGATGGCTACACCTTC. Translating gives CASSKAKDGGDGYTF.

The CDR3 sequence is CASSPLYREETQYF. The CDR3 coding sequence is TGTGCCAGCAGCCCACTATACAGGGAAGAGACCCAGTACTTC. J is TRBJ2-5 and V is TRBV28, with a weak D call TRBD1 (6 bases). V lost 6 bases to trimming and J lost 3 bases, with 14 bases between them. Per the germline V gene, CDR1 is MDHEN and CDR2 is SYDVKM. This CDR3 is built from 14 residues. The entire variable domain, with the rest obtained from reference TRBV28 and TRBJ2-5, is as follows: DVKVTQSSRYLVKRTGEKVFLECVQDMDHENMFWYRQDPGLGLRLIYFSYDVKMKEKGDIPEGYSVSREKKERFSLILESASTNQTSMYLCASSPLYREETQYFGPGTRLLVL.

The V gene is TRBV20-1, the J gene TRBJ2-1, with D possibly matching TRBD2 (6 bases). V was shortened by 6 bases and J by 14 bases, with 17 bases between the two germline ends. Germline V gene lookup returns CDR1 DFQATT and CDR2 SNEGSKA (reference sequence). The length of the CDR3 is 11 residues. CDR3 sequence reads: CSADPGRGKFF. CDR3 nucleotide sequence: TGCAGTGCAGACCCGGGACGGGGGAAGTTCTTC.

The chain is built from TRBV2 and TRBJ1-2; no clear D. Germline CDR1 and CDR2: SNHLY and FYNNEI. V dropped 2 bases and J dropped 4 bases, with 11 bases sitting between them. The CDR3 totals 14 residues. CDR3 loop: CASSEHAGSYGYTF. The CDR3 bases are TGTGCCAGCAGTGAACATGCGGGCTCCTATGGCTACACCTTC.

As concerns this clonotype: This sequence may be a read error, since a much larger clone differs from it by one base. The V gene is TRBV25-1, the J gene TRBJ1-2, with D possibly TRBD1 on 5 matching bases. Germline lookup yields CDR1 MGHDK and CDR2 SYGVNS. The CDR3 consists of 13 residues. Trimming removed 3 bases at V and 3 bases at J, with 8 bases between. The chain's CDR3 is CASSDREYYGYTF. The CDR3 DNA follows: TGTGCCAGCAGTGACAGGGAATACTATGGCTACACCTTC.

This clonotype showed up just a few times. V usage is TRBV9 and J usage is TRBJ1-2; D not certain. Trimming cost V 4 bases and J 5 bases, with 12 bases left between them. Germline values: CDR1 SGDLS, CDR2 YYNGEE. This CDR3 is 13 amino acids long. In nucleotides, the CDR3 is TGTGCCAGCAGCCCCGACGTTCGATATGGCTACACCTTC. This sequence encodes CASSPDVRYGYTF.

This clonotype was seen more than once but under ten times. The chain links TRBV10-3 to TRBJ2-1; 7 bases map to TRBD2. J gave up 9 bases and V 3 bases, and 5 bases lay outside the gene matches. This CDR3 region has 13 residues. CDR1 is ENHRY and CDR2 is SYGVKD in the germline V gene. The CDR3, as DNA: TGTGCCATCAGTGATATCCGGACTAGTGAGCAGTTCTTC. It encodes CAISDIRTSEQFF.

In its sample, this clonotype was seen once. Its ends do not fully match the called genes, so a read error is possible. V is TRBV28 and J is TRBJ1-5, with a weak D call TRBD1 (6 bases). CDR1 is MDHEN, CDR2 SYDVKM, per germline. The CDR3 is 13 residues long. The CDR3 nucleotides are TGTGTCAGCTGGGCAGGGGTCGGCCAGCCCCAGCATTTT. This codes for CVSWAGVGQPQHF.

The chain combines TRBV20-1 with TRBJ2-2; D perhaps matches TRBD1 (6 bases). The ends were cut back, 2 bases at V and 0 bases at J, with 10 bases in the middle. This CDR3 contains 15 residues. The germline gives CDR1 DFQATT, CDR2 SNEGSKA (reference sequence). This CDR3 is CSARPAGANTGELFF. CDR3 bases: TGCAGTGCTAGACCGGCAGGGGCGAACACCGGGGAGCTGTTTTTT.

Only a few counts were recorded for this clonotype. This chain uses TRBV15 with TRBJ1-2, with no clear D. V shed 2 bases and J shed 1 base, with 5 bases lying between them. CDR1 and CDR2 from the germline V gene are LNHNV and YYDKDF (reference sequence). The CDR3 loop spans 13 amino acids. The CDR3 DNA sequence: TGTGCCACCAGCAGACAGAGTAACTATGGCTACACCTTC. Amino acids: CATSRQSNYGYTF.